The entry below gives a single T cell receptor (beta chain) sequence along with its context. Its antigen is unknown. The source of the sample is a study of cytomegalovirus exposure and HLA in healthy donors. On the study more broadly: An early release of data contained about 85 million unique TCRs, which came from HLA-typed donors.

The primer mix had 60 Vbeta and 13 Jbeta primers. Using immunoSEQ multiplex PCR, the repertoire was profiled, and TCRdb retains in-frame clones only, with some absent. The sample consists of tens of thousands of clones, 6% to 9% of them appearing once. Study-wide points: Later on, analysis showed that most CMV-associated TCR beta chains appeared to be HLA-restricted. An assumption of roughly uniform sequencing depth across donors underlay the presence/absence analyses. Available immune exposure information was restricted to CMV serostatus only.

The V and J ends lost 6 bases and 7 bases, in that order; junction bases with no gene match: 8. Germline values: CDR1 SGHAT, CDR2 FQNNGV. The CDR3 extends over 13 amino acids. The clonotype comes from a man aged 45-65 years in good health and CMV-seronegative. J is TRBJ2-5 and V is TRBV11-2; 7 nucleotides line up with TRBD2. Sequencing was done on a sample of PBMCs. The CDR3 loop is CASSSGTTGTQYF. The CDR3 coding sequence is TGTGCCAGCAGTTCCGGGACTACCGGGACCCAGTACTTC.